This TCR beta chain comes out of a study of CXCR3-negative and CXCR3-positive naive CD8 T cells. The authors prepared UMI-labeled TRB cDNA libraries by 5' RACE. TCRdb re-called the 5' RACE reads; one entry per CDR3 protein, DNA not given. In all, the sample yields 100,000 to 150,000 distinct CDR3 sequences. Sequenced material: naive CXCR3- CD8+ T cells from blood. Subset reported: CD45RO-CCR7+CD27+CD95- naive CD8+ T cells lacking CXCR3 (TNR3-). The clonotype comes from a human donor in good health. Some clones in this sample may be carry-over from other donors' samples.

Here the CDR3 reads CSVEGGGDPYEQYF. V and J are TRBV29-1 and TRBJ2-7; the D call from TCRdb, TRBD1, cannot be confirmed without DNA. The CDR3 length is 14 residues. Germline V gene data show CDR1 as SQVTM and CDR2 as ANQGSEA.